The 5 T cell receptor beta chains given below trace back to one sample, sequenced in a study of blood T cells in healthy people across ages. The use of a sample-barcoded 5' primer and a J-beta primer mix characterized a second PCR of roughly 7 to 11 cycles. TCRdb ran MiXCR on the 5' RACE reads and lists one entry per CDR3 protein. The table includes roughly 1,700,000 distinct CDR3 sequences, about 30% detected once. Sequences were obtained from blood. These receptors originate from a woman aged 30 to 39 in good health.

This clonotype has a handful of counts. The chain recombines TRBV12-3 or TRBV12-4 with TRBJ1-2, with unresolved D. CDR3 length: 15 amino acids. V lost 5 bases, J lost 4 bases, and 17 bases lay in between. The CDR3 DNA sequence: TGTGCCAGCAGTCATGACACCGGGCATAGCTATGGCTACACCTTC. Its protein product is CASSHDTGHSYGYTF.

In this sample, this clonotype turned up many times. This chain uses TRBV5-1 with TRBJ2-7, with TRBD1 as a possible D gene (6 bases). There are 14 residues in the CDR3. Germline values: CDR1 SGHRS, CDR2 YFSETQ. Between the trimmed V and J ends, which lost 3 bases and 2 bases, there was a span of 12 bases. Written as DNA, the CDR3 is TGCGCCAGCAGCTCCCAGGACAGTCCCTACGAGCAGTACTTC. Protein: CASSSQDSPYEQYF.

This clonotype has only a few counts. The V and J genes are TRBV2 and TRBJ1-5; TRBD1 matches 8 bases. In germline, CDR1 is SNHLY, CDR2 FYNNEI. The CDR3 loop spans 13 amino acids. After removal of 6 bases from V and 8 bases from J, the junction contained 6 bases not matched to a gene. The CDR3 sequence: CASRGQAGEPQHF. The CDR3, as DNA: TGTGCCAGCAGGGGACAGGCTGGGGAGCCCCAGCATTTT. Complete variable domain (other parts from reference TRBV2 and TRBJ1-5): EPEVTQTPSHQVTQMGQEVILRCVPISNHLYFYWYRQILGQKVEFLVSFYNNEISEKSEIFDDQFSVERPDGSNFTLKIRSTKLEDSAMYFCASRGQAGEPQHFGDGTRLSIL.

This clonotype occurred many times. This chain connects TRBV9 to TRBJ2-5; no firm D call. CDR1 and CDR2 (germline): SGDLS, YYNGEE. V dropped 3 bases and J dropped 5 bases, with 11 bases sitting between them. The CDR3 covers 13 residues. CDR3 bases: TGTGCCAGCAGCGCCGACTCCGCTGAGACCCAGTACTTC. Translated, it gives CASSADSAETQYF.

The rearrangement uses TRBV5-1 and TRBJ2-5; possibly TRBD2 for D (5 bases). From germline, CDR1 is SGHRS and CDR2 YFSETQ. The CDR3 consists of 14 residues. V lost 0 bases and J 5 bases, leaving 11 bases between the germline ends. The CDR3: CASSLARARETQYF. The CDR3 coding sequence is TGCGCCAGCAGCTTGGCGCGGGCTCGGGAGACCCAGTACTTC.